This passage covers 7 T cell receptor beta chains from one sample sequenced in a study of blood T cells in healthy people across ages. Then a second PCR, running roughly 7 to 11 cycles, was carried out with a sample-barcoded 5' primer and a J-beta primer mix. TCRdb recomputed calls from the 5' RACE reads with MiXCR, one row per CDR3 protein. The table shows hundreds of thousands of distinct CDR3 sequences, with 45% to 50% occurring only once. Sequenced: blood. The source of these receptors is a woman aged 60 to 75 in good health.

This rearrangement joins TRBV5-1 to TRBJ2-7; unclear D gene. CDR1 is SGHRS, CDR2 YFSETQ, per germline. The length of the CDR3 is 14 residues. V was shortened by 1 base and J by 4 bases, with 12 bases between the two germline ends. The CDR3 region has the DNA TGCGCCAGCAGCTTGTTTACGGGCACATACGAGCAGTACTTC. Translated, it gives CASSLFTGTYEQYF.

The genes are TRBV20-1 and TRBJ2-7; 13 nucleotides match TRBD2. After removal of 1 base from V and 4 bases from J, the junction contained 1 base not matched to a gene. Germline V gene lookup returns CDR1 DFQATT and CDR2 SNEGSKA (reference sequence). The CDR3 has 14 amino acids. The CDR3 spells CSARVGLAGYEQYF. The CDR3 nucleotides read TGCAGTGCTAGAGTGGGACTAGCGGGATACGAGCAGTACTTC.

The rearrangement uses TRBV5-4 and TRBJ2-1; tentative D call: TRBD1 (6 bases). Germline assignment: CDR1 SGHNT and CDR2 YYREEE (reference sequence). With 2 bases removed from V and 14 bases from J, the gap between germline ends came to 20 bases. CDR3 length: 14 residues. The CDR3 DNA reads TGTGCCAGCAGCTTTTGGGCCGTCAGGGGTCGGAAGTTCTTC. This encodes CASSFWAVRGRKFF.

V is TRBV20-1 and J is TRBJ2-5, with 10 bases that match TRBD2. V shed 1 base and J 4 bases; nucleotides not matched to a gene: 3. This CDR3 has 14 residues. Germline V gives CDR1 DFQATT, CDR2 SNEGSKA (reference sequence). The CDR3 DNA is TGCAGTGCTAGAGGAGCTAGCGGGAGAGAGACCCAGTACTTC. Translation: CSARGASGRETQYF.

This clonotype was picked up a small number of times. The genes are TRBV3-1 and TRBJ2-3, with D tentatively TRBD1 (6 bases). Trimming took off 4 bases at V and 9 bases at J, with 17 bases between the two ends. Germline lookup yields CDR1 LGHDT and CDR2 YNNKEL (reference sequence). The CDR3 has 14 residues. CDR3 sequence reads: CASSLTRGQGTQYF. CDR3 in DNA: TGTGCCAGCAGCCTGACCCGGGGACAAGGAACGCAGTATTTT.

CDR3 DNA sequence: TGTGCCAGCAGGACTACAGGGCCACCGGATACGCAGTATTTT. Amino acid sequence: CASRTTGPPDTQYF. This sequence joins TRBV25-1 and TRBJ2-3; maybe TRBD1 (6 bases). Trimming cost V 6 bases and J 6 bases, with 16 bases left between them. CDR3 length: 14 residues. CDR1 is MGHDK and CDR2 is SYGVNS in the germline V gene.

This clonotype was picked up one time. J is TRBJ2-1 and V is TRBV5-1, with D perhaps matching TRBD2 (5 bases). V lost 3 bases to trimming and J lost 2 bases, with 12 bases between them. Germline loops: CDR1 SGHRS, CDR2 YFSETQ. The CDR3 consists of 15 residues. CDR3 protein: CASSSNSGAYNEQFF. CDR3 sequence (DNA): TGCGCCAGCAGCTCAAACAGCGGAGCCTACAATGAGCAGTTCTTC.